This TCR beta chain stems from a study of blood T cell repertoires in COVID-19. Study-wide background: Samples came from the United States, Italy and Spain, spanning acute and convalescent COVID-19. In each case, the material was cDNA or gDNA derived from T cells, B-cell-depleted T cells, or PBMCs.

With V trimmed by 11 bases and J by 2 bases, 15 bases remained unmatched. Per the germline V gene, CDR1 is SGHTA and CDR2 is FQGTGA. The CDR3 is 16 amino acids. Source study methods: It was from reference gene primer amplification that nucleated cell counts were estimated. Clones were sequenced by immunoSEQ multiplex PCR, and TCRdb holds only the in-frame ones, with some missing. The DNA gave D and trimming, while V, J and clone size come from that table. The sample lists over 200,000 clones, about 91% seen once, with around 4.8% in the top ten. The receptor was derived from a middle-aged woman with acute or convalescent COVID-19. J is TRBJ1-5 and V is TRBV7-3; 7 nucleotides align to TRBD1. Sequencing was performed on peripheral blood. The CDR3 loop is CAVGQAHREGNQPQHF. In DNA form, the CDR3 reads TGTGCCGTTGGACAGGCCCACCGAGAGGGCAATCAGCCCCAGCATTTT.